The T cell receptor (beta chain) described here comes from a study of post-analysis software for immune sequencing data. The overall study: The courses of disease that were included comprised relapsing-remitting, secondary progressive and progressive-relapsing multiple sclerosis. Overall study findings and caveats: F measure clustering grouped samples strongly by preparation batch. Controls had significantly higher normalized Chao1 diversity than multiple sclerosis patients.

Details on this clonotype: As yet, its antigen is unknown.

Built from TCR beta cDNA, the libraries had unique molecular identifiers in them. cDNA molecules numbering some 500,000 came from approximately 1 to 10 million T cells. TCRdb reprocessed the PCR reads with MiXCR, giving one entry per CDR3 protein. The sample lists 350,000 to 450,000 distinct CDR3 sequences, roughly 38% occurring once. This receptor was obtained from a girl under 10 years old with multiple sclerosis. The sequenced material came from blood.

The CDR3 nucleotides are TGTGCCACCAGCAGAGATTGGGGGTCCGACGAGCAGTACTTC. Residues: CATSRDWGSDEQYF. The rearrangement links TRBV15 to TRBJ2-5, with D possibly being TRBD1 or TRBD2 (5 bases each). The end of the DNA aligns better with TRBJ2-7, so the J call may be wrong. CDR1 is LNHNV, CDR2 YYDKDF, per germline (reference sequence). The CDR3 loop spans 14 amino acids.